This T cell receptor (beta chain) comes out of a study of T cell repertoires in cytomegalovirus infection. Trimming removed 5 bases at V and 3 bases at J, with 18 bases between. Germline CDR1 reads SGHKS; CDR2 reads YYEKEE (reference sequence). The length of the CDR3 is 16 residues. TCRdb ran MiXCR on the reads and lists one entry per CDR3 protein. The sample lists roughly 860,000 distinct CDR3 sequences; over 25% were seen once. Remarks on this clonotype: The antigen remains undetermined.

The TCR sequence derives from a human donor in good health (CMV status not recorded). Some clones in this sample may be carry-over from other donors' samples. Specimen: cultured CD8+ T cells from PBMCs, collected from culture after CMV antigen stimulation. J is TRBJ2-1 and V is TRBV5-5; no clear D. Written as DNA, the CDR3 is TGTGCCAGCAGTTCCCGGACCCCCAACTACTACAATGAGCAGTTCTTC. It encodes CASSSRTPNYYNEQFF.